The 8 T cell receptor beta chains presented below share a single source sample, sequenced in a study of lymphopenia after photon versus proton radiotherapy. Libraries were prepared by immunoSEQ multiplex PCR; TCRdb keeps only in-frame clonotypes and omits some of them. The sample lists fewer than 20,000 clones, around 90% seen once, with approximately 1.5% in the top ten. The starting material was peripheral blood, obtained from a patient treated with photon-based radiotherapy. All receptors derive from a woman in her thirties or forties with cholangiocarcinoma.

The CDR3 is CASSVGSGNTEAFF. CDR3 nucleotide sequence: TGTGCCAGCAGCGTAGGTTCCGGAAACACTGAAGCTTTCTTT. The chain uses TRBV9 and TRBJ1-1; D gene ambiguous. The V gene's germline CDR1 is SGDLS and CDR2 YYNGEE. V lost 0 bases and J 2 bases, leaving 8 bases between the germline ends. This CDR3 has 14 residues. The full variable domain, rest sourced from reference TRBV9 and TRBJ1-1, is DSGVTQTPKHLITATGQRVTLRCSPRSGDLSVYWYQQSLDQGLQFLIQYYNGEERAKGNILERFSAQQFPDLHSELNLSSLELGDSALYFCASSVGSGNTEAFFGQGTRLTVV.

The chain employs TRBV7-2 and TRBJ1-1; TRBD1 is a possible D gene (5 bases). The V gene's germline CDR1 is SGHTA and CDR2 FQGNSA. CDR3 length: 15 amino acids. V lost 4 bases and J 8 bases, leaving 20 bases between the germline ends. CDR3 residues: CASSSALYRPTEAFF. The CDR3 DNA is TGTGCCAGCAGCTCTGCCTTGTACAGGCCTACCGAAGCTTTCTTT. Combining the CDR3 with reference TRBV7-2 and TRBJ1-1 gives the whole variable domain GAGVSQSPSNKVTEKGKDVELRCDPISGHTALYWYRQSLGQGLEFLIYFQGNSAPDKSGLPSDRFSAERTGGSVSTLTIQRTQQEDSAVYLCASSSALYRPTEAFFGQGTRLTVV.

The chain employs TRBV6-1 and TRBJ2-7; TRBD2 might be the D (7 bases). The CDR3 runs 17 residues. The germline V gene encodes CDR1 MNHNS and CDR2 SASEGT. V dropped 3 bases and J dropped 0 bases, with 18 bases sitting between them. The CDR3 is CASSDLGGGRRSYEQYF. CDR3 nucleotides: TGTGCCAGCAGTGACCTTGGGGGCGGGAGACGCTCCTACGAGCAGTACTTC.

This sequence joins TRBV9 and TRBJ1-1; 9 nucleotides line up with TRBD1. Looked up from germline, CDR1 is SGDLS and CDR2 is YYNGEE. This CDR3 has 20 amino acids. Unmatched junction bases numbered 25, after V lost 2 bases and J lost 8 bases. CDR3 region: CASSVGTGFGGCRMVVEAFF. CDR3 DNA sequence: TGTGCCAGCAGCGTCGGGACAGGGTTTGGAGGATGTAGAATGGTAGTAGAAGCTTTCTTT.

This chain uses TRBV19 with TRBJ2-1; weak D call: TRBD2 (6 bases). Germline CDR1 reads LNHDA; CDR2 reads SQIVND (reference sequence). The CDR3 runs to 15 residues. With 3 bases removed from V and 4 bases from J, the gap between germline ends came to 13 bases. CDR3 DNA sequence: TGTGCCAGTAGTATGGGGAGCGGGCTTTACAATGAGCAGTTCTTC. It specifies CASSMGSGLYNEQFF.

This chain's CDR3 is CASSVAPGNTEAFF. The CDR3 bases are TGTGCCAGCAGCGTAGCTCCGGGAAACACTGAAGCTTTCTTT. The chain uses TRBV9 and TRBJ1-1; no reliable D call. The V end lost 0 bases, the J end lost 2 bases, and 8 bases lay between the germline ends. CDR3 length: 14 amino acids. CDR1 and CDR2 (germline): SGDLS, YYNGEE.

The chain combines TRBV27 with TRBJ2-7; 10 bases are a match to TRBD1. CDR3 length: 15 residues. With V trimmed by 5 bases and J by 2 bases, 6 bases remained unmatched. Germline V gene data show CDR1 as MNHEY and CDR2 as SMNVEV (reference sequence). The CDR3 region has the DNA TGTGCCAGCAGTGAATCCGGGACAGGGGCCTACGAGCAGTACTTC. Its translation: CASSESGTGAYEQYF.

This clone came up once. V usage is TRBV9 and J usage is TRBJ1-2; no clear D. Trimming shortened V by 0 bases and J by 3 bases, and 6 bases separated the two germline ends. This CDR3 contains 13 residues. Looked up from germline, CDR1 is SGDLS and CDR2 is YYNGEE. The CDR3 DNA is TGTGCCAGCAGCGTAGGGGGTGACTATGGCTACACCTTC. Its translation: CASSVGGDYGYTF.